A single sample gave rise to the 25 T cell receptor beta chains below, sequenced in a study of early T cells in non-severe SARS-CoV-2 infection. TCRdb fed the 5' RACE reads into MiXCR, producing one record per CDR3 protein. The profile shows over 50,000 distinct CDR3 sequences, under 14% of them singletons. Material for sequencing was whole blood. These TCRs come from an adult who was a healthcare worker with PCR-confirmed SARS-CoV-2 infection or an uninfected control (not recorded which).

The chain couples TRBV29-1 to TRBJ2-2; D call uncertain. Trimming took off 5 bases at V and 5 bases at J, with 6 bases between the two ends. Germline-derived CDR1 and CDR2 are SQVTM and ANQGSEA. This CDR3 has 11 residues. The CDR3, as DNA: TGCAGCGTTTTCGTTACCGGGGAGCTGTTTTTT. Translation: CSVFVTGELFF.

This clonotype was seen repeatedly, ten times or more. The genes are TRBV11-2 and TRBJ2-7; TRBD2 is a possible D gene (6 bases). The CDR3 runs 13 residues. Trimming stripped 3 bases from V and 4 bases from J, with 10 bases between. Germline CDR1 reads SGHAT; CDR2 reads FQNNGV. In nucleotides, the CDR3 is TGTGCCAGCAGCTTTGGGACTCGTTACGAGCAGTACTTC. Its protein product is CASSFGTRYEQYF.

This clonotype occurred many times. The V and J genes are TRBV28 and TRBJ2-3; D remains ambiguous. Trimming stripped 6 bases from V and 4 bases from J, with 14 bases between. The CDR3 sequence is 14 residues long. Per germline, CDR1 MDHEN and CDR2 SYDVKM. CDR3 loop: CASSPLSAADTQYF. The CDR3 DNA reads TGTGCCAGCAGCCCCTTAAGTGCGGCAGATACGCAGTATTTT. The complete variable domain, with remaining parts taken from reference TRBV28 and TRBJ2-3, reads DVKVTQSSRYLVKRTGEKVFLECVQDMDHENMFWYRQDPGLGLRLIYFSYDVKMKEKGDIPEGYSVSREKKERFSLILESASTNQTSMYLCASSPLSAADTQYFGPGTRLTVL.

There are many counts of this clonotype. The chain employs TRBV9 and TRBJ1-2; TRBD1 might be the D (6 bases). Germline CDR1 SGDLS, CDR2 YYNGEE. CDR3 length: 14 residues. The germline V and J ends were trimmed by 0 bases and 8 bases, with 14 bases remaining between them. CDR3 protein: CASSVAAQGNGYTF. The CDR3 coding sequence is TGTGCCAGCAGCGTAGCGGCACAGGGTAACGGCTACACCTTC.

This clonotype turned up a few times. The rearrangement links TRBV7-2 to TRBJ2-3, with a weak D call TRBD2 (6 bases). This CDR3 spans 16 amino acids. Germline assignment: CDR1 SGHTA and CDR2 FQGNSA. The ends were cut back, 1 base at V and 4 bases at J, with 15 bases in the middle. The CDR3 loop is CASSLVGGAKADTQYF. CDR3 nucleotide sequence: TGTGCCAGCAGCTTAGTGGGCGGGGCGAAAGCAGATACGCAGTATTTT.

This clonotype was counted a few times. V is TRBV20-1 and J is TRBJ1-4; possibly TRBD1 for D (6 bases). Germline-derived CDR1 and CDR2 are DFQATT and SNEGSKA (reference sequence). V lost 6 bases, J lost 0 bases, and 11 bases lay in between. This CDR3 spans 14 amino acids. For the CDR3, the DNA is TGCAGTGCCAGGGACACCGCAACTAATGAAAAACTGTTTTTT. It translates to CSARDTATNEKLFF.

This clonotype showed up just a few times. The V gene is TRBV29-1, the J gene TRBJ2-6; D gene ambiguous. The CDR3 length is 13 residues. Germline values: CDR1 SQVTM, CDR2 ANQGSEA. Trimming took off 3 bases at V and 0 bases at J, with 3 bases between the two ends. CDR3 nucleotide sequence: TGCAGCGTTGACCTCTCTGGGGCCAACGTCCTGACTTTC. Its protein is CSVDLSGANVLTF. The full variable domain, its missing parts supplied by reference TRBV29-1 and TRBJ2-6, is SAVISQKPSRDICQRGTSLTIQCQVDSQVTMMFWYRQQPGQSLTLIATANQGSEATYESGFVIDKFPISRPNLTFSTLTVSNMSPEDSSIYLCSVDLSGANVLTFGAGSRLTVL.

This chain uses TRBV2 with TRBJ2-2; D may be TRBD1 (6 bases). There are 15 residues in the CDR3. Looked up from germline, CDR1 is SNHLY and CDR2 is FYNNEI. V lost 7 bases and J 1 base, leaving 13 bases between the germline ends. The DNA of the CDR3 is TGTGCCAGCACTCTTGGGGGCCGGAACACCGGGGAGCTGTTTTTT. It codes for CASTLGGRNTGELFF.

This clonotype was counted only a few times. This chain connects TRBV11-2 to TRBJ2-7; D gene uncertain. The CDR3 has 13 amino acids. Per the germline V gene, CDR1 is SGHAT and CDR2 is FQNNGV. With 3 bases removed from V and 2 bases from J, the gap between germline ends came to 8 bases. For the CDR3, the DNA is TGTGCCAGCAGCTTCGAAGGCACCTACGAGCAGTACTTC. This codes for CASSFEGTYEQYF.

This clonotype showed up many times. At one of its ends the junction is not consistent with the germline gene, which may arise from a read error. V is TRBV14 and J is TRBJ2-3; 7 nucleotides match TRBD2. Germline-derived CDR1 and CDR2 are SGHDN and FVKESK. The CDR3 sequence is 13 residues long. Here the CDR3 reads CASSPRQRGRLDF. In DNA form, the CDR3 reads TGTGCCAGCAGCCCCCGACAGCGGGGAAGGCTAGATTTT.

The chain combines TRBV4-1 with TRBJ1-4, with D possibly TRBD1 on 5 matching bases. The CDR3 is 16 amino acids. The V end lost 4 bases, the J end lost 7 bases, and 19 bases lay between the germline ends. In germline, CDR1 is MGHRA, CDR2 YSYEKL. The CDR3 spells CASSPYSTDRSEKLFF. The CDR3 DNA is TGCGCCAGCAGCCCCTATTCGACAGATCGGAGTGAAAAACTGTTTTTT.

The CDR3 DNA sequence: TGTGCCAGCAGCCAAGCCATGGCGGGATCACCCCTCCACTTT. It encodes CASSQAMAGSPLHF. V is TRBV14 and J is TRBJ1-6; no firm D call. This CDR3 contains 14 residues. Germline V gene sequence: CDR1 SGHDN, CDR2 FVKESK. The V end lost 1 base, the J end lost 10 bases, and 11 bases lay between the germline ends.

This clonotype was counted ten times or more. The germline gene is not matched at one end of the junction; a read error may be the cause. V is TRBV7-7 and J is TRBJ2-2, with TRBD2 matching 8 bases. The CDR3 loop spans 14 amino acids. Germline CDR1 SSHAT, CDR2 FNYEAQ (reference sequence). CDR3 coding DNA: TGTGCTAGCAGTATTAGCGGGGTCACCGGGGAGCTGTTTTTT. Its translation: CASSISGVTGELFF.

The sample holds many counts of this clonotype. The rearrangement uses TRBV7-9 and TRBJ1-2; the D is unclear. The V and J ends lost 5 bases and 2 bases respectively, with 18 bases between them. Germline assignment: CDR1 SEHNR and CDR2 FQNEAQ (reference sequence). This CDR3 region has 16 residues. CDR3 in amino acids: CASSPTPGSINYGYTF. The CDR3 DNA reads TGTGCCAGCAGCCCAACACCGGGGTCTATCAACTATGGCTACACCTTC. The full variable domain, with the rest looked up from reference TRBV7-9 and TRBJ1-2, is DTGVSQNPRHKITKRGQNVTFRCDPISEHNRLYWYRQTLGQGPEFLTYFQNEAQLEKSRLLSDRFSAERPKGSFSTLEIQRTEQGDSAMYLCASSPTPGSINYGYTFGSGTRLTVV.

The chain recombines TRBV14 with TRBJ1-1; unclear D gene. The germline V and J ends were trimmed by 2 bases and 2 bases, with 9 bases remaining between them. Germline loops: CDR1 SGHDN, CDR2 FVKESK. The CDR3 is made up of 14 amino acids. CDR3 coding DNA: TGTGCCAGCAGCCAACAGAGCCTTAACACTGAAGCTTTCTTT. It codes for CASSQQSLNTEAFF.

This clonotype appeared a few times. CDR3 amino acids: CSAKLTPGVGEQYF. CDR3 sequence (DNA): TGCAGTGCTAAACTCACCCCAGGGGTCGGGGAGCAGTACTTC. V usage is TRBV20-1 and J usage is TRBJ2-7; maybe TRBD1 (6 bases). The CDR3 has 14 residues. CDR1 is DFQATT, CDR2 SNEGSKA, per germline (reference sequence). V was shortened by 4 bases and J by 7 bases, with 20 bases between the two germline ends.

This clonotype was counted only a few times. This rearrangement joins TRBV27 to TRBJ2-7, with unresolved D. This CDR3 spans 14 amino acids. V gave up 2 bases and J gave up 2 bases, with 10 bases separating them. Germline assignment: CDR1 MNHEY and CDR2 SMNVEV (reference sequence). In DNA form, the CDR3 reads TGTGCCAGCAGTTTAAAGGCCCCCCCCTACGAGCAGTACTTC. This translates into CASSLKAPPYEQYF.

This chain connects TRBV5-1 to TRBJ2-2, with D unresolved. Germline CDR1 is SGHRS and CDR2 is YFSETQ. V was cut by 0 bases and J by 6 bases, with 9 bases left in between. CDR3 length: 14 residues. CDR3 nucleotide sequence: TGCGCCAGCAGCTTGGGACCACAAGCCGGGGAGCTGTTTTTT. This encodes CASSLGPQAGELFF.

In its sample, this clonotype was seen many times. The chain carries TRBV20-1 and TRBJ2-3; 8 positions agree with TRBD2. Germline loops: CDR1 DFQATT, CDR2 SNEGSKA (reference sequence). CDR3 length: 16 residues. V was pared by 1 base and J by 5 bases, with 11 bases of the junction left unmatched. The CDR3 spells CSARAPAGAARDTQYF. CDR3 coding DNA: TGCAGTGCTAGAGCACCAGCGGGGGCAGCCAGAGATACGCAGTATTTT.

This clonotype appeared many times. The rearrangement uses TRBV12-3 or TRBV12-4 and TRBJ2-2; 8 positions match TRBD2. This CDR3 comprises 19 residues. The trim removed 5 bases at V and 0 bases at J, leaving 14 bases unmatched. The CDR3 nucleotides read TGTGCCAGCAGTATAATAGGCTGGCCGGGACTAGCGAACACCGGGGAGCTGTTTTTT. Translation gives CASSIIGWPGLANTGELFF.

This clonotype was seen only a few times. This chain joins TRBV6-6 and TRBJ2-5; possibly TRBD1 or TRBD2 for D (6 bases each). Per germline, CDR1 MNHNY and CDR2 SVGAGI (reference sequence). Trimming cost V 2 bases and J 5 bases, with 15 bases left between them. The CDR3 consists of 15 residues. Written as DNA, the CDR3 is TGTGCCAGCAGTTACCGACCGGGGGCTGGGGAGACCCAGTACTTC. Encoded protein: CASSYRPGAGETQYF.

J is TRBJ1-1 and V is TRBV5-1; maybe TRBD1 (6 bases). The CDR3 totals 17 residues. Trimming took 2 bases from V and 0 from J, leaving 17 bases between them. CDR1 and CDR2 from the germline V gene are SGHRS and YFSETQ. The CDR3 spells CASSFRGTGLMNTEAFF. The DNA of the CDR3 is TGCGCCAGCAGCTTTAGAGGAACAGGGCTAATGAACACTGAAGCTTTCTTT.

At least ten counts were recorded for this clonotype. CDR3 DNA sequence: TGCAGTGCTAGGAGGCGGGGGCGCACAGATACGCAGTATTTT. Its translation is CSARRRGRTDTQYF. The V call is TRBV20-1, the J call TRBJ2-3; tentative D call: TRBD2 (7 bases). The V end lost 3 bases, the J end lost 1 base, and 11 bases lay between the germline ends. This CDR3 region has 14 residues. In germline, CDR1 is DFQATT, CDR2 SNEGSKA (reference sequence).

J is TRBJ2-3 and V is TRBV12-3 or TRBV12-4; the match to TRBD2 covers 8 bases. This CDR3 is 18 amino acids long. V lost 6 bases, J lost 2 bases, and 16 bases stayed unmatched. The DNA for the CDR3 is TGTGCCAGCAGCTCCTCCCGGGGGACTAGAGGGTACACAGATACGCAGTATTTT. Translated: CASSSSRGTRGYTDTQYF.

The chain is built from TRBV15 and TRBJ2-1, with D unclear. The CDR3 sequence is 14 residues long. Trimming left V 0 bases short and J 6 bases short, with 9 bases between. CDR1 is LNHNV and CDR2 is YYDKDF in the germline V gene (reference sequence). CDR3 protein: CATSRERIFNEQFF. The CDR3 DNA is TGTGCCACCAGCAGAGAACGGATTTTCAATGAGCAGTTCTTC.